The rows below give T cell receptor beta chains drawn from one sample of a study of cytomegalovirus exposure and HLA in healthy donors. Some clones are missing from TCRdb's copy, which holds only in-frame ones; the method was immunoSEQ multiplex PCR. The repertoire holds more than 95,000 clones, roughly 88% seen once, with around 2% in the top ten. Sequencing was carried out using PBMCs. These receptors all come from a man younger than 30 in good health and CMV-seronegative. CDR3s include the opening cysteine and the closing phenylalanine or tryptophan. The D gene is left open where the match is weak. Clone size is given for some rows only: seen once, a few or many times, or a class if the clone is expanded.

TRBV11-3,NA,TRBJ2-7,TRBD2,CASSAEAGPYYEQYF,TGTGCCAGCAGCGCCGAAGCGGGGCCATACTACGAGCAGTACTTC
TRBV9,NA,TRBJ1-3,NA,CASSQTGRSGNTIYF,TGTGCCAGCAGCCAAACAGGTCGATCTGGAAACACCATATATTTT
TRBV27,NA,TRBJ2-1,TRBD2,CASSLSGGSRTYNEQFF,TGTGCCAGCAGTTTATCGGGCGGGAGTCGCACCTACAATGAGCAGTTCTTC
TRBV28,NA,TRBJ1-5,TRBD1,CASQDRGNSGNQPQHF,TGTGCCAGCCAGGACAGGGGTAATTCTGGCAATCAGCCCCAGCATTTT
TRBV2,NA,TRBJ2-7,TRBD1,CASKNRGPHYEQYF,TGTGCCAGCAAGAACAGGGGTCCCCACTACGAGCAGTACTTC
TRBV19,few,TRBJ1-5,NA,CAVGRRNNQPQHF,TGTGCCGTGGGGAGAAGAAATAATCAGCCCCAGCATTTT
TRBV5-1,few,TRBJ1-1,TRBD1,CASSPGTVEAFF,TGCGCCAGCAGCCCTGGGACAGTTGAAGCTTTCTTT
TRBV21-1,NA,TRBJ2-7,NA,CASMEGLSASSYEQYF,TGTGCCAGCATGGAGGGGCTCAGCGCTAGCTCCTACGAGCAGTACTTC
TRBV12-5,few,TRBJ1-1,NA,CASGLGAPYEAFF,TGTGCTAGTGGTTTGGGAGCACCGTATGAAGCTTTCTTT
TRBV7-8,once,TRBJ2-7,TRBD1,CASSSPGQGPLEQYF,TGTGCCAGCAGCTCTCCGGGACAGGGGCCGCTGGAGCAGTACTTC
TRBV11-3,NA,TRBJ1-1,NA,CASRSSYYNTEAFF,TGTGCCAGCAGATCGAGCTACTACAACACTGAAGCTTTCTTT
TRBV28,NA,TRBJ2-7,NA,CASSLGPGGTYEQYF,TGTGCCAGCAGTTTAGGCCCCGGGGGTACCTACGAGCAGTACTTC
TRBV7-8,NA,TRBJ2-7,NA,CASSLGWGLRSEQYF,TGTGCCAGCAGCTTAGGTTGGGGGCTCCGCTCCGAGCAGTACTTC
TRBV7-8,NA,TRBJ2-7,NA,CASSFQGLRSYEQYF,TGTGCCAGCAGTTTTCAGGGCTTGAGGTCCTACGAGCAGTACTTC
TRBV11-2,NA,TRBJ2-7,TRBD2,CASSLDRTSGGEQYF,TGTGCCAGCAGCTTAGATCGGACTAGCGGAGGCGAGCAGTACTTC
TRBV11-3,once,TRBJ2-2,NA,CASSLLLVTGELFF,TGTGCCAGCAGCTTACTCCTAGTCACCGGGGAGCTGTTTTTT
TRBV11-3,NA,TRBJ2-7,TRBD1,CASSTDRGHEQYF,TGTGCCAGCAGCACCGACAGGGGGCACGAGCAGTACTTC
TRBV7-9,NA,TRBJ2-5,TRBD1,CASSFLGQEQETQYF,TGTGCCAGCAGCTTTTTGGGACAGGAGCAAGAGACCCAGTACTTC
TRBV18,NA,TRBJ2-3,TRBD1,CASSPTGASTDTQYF,TGTGCCAGCTCACCGACAGGGGCCAGCACAGATACGCAGTATTTT
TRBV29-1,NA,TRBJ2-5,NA,CSVEDLDRGETQYF,TGCAGCGTTGAAGATTTGGACAGAGGGGAGACCCAGTACTTC
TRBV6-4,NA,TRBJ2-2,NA,CASLGVAGELFF,TGTGCCAGCTTGGGAGTGGCCGGGGAGCTGTTTTTT
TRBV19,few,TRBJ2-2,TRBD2,CASSPSGGFGELFF,TGTGCCAGTAGCCCTAGCGGGGGGTTCGGGGAGCTGTTTTTT
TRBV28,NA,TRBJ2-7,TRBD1,CASSLTGGMGTYEQYF,TGTGCCAGCAGTTTAACAGGGGGAATGGGCACCTACGAGCAGTACTTC
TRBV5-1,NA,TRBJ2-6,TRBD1,CASSKDRGTSLSSSGANVLTF,TGCGCCAGCAGCAAGGACAGGGGAACGTCATTAAGTTCGTCTGGGGCCAACGTCCTGACTTTC
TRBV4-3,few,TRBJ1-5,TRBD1,CASSQEFIPGGLSNQPQHF,TGCGCCAGCAGCCAAGAATTTATCCCAGGGGGCCTTAGCAATCAGCCCCAGCATTTT
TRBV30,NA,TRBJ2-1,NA,CAWAAQDNEQFF,TGTGCCTGGGCTGCACAGGACAATGAGCAGTTCTTC
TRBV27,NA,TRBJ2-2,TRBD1,CASSLWRDRGRKAGELFF,TGTGCCAGCAGTTTATGGAGAGACAGGGGGCGCAAGGCCGGGGAGCTGTTTTTT
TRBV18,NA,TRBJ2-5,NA,CASSPLGRGYQETQYF,TGTGCCAGCTCACCATTGGGAAGGGGGTACCAAGAGACCCAGTACTTC
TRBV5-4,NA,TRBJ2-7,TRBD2,CASSPRLLAGALKPYEQYF,TGTGCCAGCAGCCCGCGCCTACTAGCGGGAGCCCTAAAACCCTACGAGCAGTACTTC
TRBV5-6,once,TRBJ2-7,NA,CASRHPAGVGEQYF,TGTGCCAGCAGGCATCCTGCAGGGGTAGGCGAGCAGTACTTC
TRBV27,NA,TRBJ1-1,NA,CASSSGYATVFTEAFF,TGTGCCAGCAGTTCCGGATACGCGACAGTATTCACTGAAGCTTTCTTT
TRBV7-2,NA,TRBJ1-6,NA,CASSLGGGTNSPLHF,TGTGCCAGCAGCTTAGGGGGGGGGACCAATTCACCCCTCCACTTT
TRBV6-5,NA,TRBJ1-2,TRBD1,CASSFGQGYGYTF,TGTGCCAGCAGTTTCGGACAGGGCTATGGCTACACCTTC
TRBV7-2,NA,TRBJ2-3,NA,CASSLEEGYSTDTQYF,TGTGCCAGCAGCTTAGAGGAGGGATACAGCACAGATACGCAGTATTTT
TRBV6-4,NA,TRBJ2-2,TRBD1,CASSDSYRQGKTNTGELFF,TGTGCCAGCAGTGACTCTTACCGACAGGGAAAAACGAACACCGGGGAGCTGTTTTTT
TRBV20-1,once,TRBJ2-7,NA,CSAKDNYEQYF,TGCAGTGCTAAGGACAACTACGAGCAGTACTTC
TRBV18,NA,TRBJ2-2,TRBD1,CASSRNGQGAGELFF,TGTGCCAGCTCACGGAACGGACAGGGGGCCGGGGAGCTGTTTTTT
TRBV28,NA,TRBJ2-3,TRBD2,CASSLRTSGSSTDTQYF,TGTGCCAGCAGTTTAAGAACTAGCGGGTCGAGCACAGATACGCAGTATTTT
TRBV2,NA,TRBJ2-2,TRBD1,CANRDREAGELFF,TGTGCCAACCGGGACAGGGAGGCCGGGGAGCTGTTTTTT
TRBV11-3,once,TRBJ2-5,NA,CASSLGRGRNQETQYF,TGTGCCAGCAGCTTAGGGCGGGGCCGAAACCAAGAGACCCAGTACTTC
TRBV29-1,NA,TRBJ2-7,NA,CSVVWTEPYEQYF,TGCAGCGTTGTGTGGACAGAGCCCTACGAGCAGTACTTC
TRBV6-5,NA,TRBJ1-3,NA,CATRAGFFSGNTIYF,TGTGCCACCCGGGCAGGGTTTTTCTCTGGAAACACCATATATTTT
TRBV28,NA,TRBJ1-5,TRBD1,CASSQQGVADQPQHF,TGTGCCAGCAGTCAACAGGGGGTCGCGGATCAGCCCCAGCATTTT
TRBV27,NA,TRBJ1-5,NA,CASSTRPGGSNQPQHF,TGTGCCAGCAGTACACGCCCGGGGGGGAGCAATCAGCCCCAGCATTTT